The TCR beta chain under discussion was sequenced for a study of graft-versus-host responses after intestinal transplantation. For the study at large: All recipients were transplanted with multivisceral, liver-intestinal, or isolated intestinal grafts. Each recipient received anti-thymocyte globulin induction, then tacrolimus and steroids for approximately 3 years. The study's findings and limits: Recipient-marrow GvH clones were detected, some having first appeared in ileum or blood.

In germline, CDR1 is SNHLY, CDR2 FYNNEI. This CDR3 contains 17 residues. The V gene lost 8 bases and the J gene lost 1 base, with 20 bases spanning the gap. Profiled with immunoSEQ multiplex PCR; TCRdb holds only in-frame clones, not every one. The sample has around 100,000 clones; approximately 93% are singletons. With regard to this clone: Its antigen is undetermined.

The sequence came from a human donor who was the organ donor for an intestinal transplant. This chain uses TRBV2 with TRBJ2-2; tentative D call: TRBD2 (5 bases). The sample consisted of unstimulated CD8+ T cells sorted from spleen or lymph node cells, taken before transplant. The CDR3 loop is CASPRGYGELNTGELFF. The DNA of the CDR3 is TGTGCCAGCCCCCGGGGATACGGGGAGTTGAACACCGGGGAGCTGTTTTTT.